This record concerns one TCR beta chain sequence. RNA transcripts provided the source from which TCR beta CDR3 regions were amplified. With the HTBI primer set, the TCR CDR3 went through a first round of RT-PCR. TCRdb reanalysed the multiplex PCR reads using MiXCR and keeps one entry per CDR3 protein. Of more than 650,000 distinct CDR3 sequences listed, roughly 15% are singletons. Each 10 ml fresh peripheral blood draw supplied the PBMCs. Germline CDR1 and CDR2: SGHDN and FVKESK. With 3 bases removed from V and 0 bases from J, the gap between germline ends came to 9 bases. The CDR3 length is 14 residues. This entry comes from a study of T cells in Graves' hyperthyroidism and ophthalmopathy.

The TCR originated in a woman younger than 30 with Graves' hyperthyroidism. The sequencing input was blood. The chain has TRBV14 and TRBJ2-7, with a tentative D call TRBD2 (5 bases). For the CDR3, the DNA is TGTGCCAGCAGCCAGGACTTTGTCTCCTACGAGCAGTACTTC. It is translated as CASSQDFVSYEQYF. The entire variable domain, with the rest obtained from reference TRBV14 and TRBJ2-7, is as follows: EAGVTQFPSHSVIEKGQTVTLRCDPISGHDNLYWYRRVMGKEIKFLLHFVKESKQDESGMPNNRFLAERTGGTYSTLKVQPAELEDSGVYFCASSQDFVSYEQYFGPGTRLTVT.